This T cell receptor (beta chain) was obtained from a study of cytomegalovirus exposure and HLA in healthy donors. Healthy bone marrow donors made up the donors. Donors showed nominal health when sampled, although they likely had unrecorded immune exposures. Researchers ran the PCR with 60 Vbeta and 13 Jbeta primers. How the authors handled the data: Some 9.9 million of some 80 million unique TCR beta chains were shared, per a later count. TCRdb's copy holds only in-frame clones and misses some; the assay was immunoSEQ multiplex PCR. Clone size and the V and J calls come from that table; the DNA yielded D and trimming. The sample consists of roughly 190,000 clones, 79% of them appearing once. The origin of this receptor is a girl between 5 and 17 years old in good health and CMV-seropositive. The specimen was PBMCs.

The CDR3 DNA is TGTGCCAGCAGCGCTCAGGGGCGGGGGAAACTGTTTTTT. Protein: CASSAQGRGKLFF. This sequence joins TRBV7-7 and TRBJ1-4; the D gene is possibly TRBD1 (6 bases). Trimming shortened V by 5 bases and J by 11 bases, and 15 bases separated the two germline ends. The germline V gene has CDR1 SSHAT and CDR2 FNYEAQ (reference sequence). The CDR3 has 13 amino acids.